This paragraph reports one T cell receptor (beta chain). The data are from a study of shared clonotypes between healthy human individuals. Study context: Three plates were used per donor for CD4 naive, three for CD4 memory, two for CD8 naive and one for CD8 memory.

Trimming took 6 bases from V and 1 from J, leaving 12 bases between them. CDR3 size: 14 residues. Per germline, CDR1 MNHEY and CDR2 SVGAGI. Deep was the level at which the assay was run. The method was immunoSEQ multiplex PCR; TCRdb's version includes in-frame clones alone and lacks a portion of them. Among 2 million to 3 million clones listed, under 95% were seen once. Caucasian adults residing in Nashville, Tennessee made up all the donors. A split of CD4+ cells into CD45RA+ naive and CD45RA-negative memory subsets was performed. Sequenced sample: naive CD4+ T cells from PBMCs. Subset indicated: CD45RA+ positively selected. The rearrangement joins TRBV6-5 to TRBJ1-1, with D perhaps TRBD1 (5 bases). This sequence originates from a man aged 18 to 29 in good health. Some clones in this sample may be carry-over from other donors' samples. The CDR3, as DNA: TGTGCCAGCAGGATCCAGGGAGGGAACACTGAAGCTTTCTTT. Amino acids: CASRIQGGNTEAFF.